One and the same sample provided the 15 T cell receptor beta chains below, sequenced in a study of cytomegalovirus exposure and HLA in healthy donors. Clones were read by immunoSEQ multiplex PCR, and TCRdb kept only the in-frame ones, dropping some. The sample records 150,000 to 200,000 clones, around 88% being singletons. The specimen was PBMCs. All receptors come from a woman under 30 in good health and CMV-seronegative.

The CDR3 loop is CASSFGQEGQPQHF. The CDR3 DNA reads TGTGCCAGCAGCTTCGGACAGGAGGGGCAGCCCCAGCATTTT. The genes are TRBV11-2 and TRBJ1-5; 7 positions match TRBD1. The V gene end was trimmed by 3 bases and the J gene end by 7 bases; junction bases not matched to a gene: 6. Germline lookup yields CDR1 SGHAT and CDR2 FQNNGV. This CDR3 is 14 amino acids long.

The CDR3, as DNA: TGTGCCAGCAGTTCGGACAGGTTTTATGAAAAACTGTTTTTT. Protein sequence: CASSSDRFYEKLFF. The chain carries TRBV6-5 and TRBJ1-4; 7 bases map to TRBD1. The germline gives CDR1 MNHEY, CDR2 SVGAGI. This CDR3 has 14 residues. V lost 4 bases, J lost 6 bases, and 5 bases stayed unmatched.

The gene calls are TRBV9 and TRBJ1-2; no firm D call. Trimming removed 3 bases from V and 7 bases from J, with 13 bases in between. The V gene's germline CDR1 is SGDLS and CDR2 YYNGEE. This CDR3 comprises 13 residues. DNA for the CDR3: TGTGCCAGCAGCGCTAGTCGGGTTGCTGGCTACACCTTC. Residues: CASSASRVAGYTF.

The chain has TRBV5-6 and TRBJ1-4, with 7 bases identical to TRBD1. V was pared by 3 bases and J by 14 bases, with 7 bases of the junction left unmatched. Germline CDR1 and CDR2: SGHDT and YYEEEE. The CDR3 sequence is 12 residues long. The CDR3: CASSSSGTALFF. The CDR3 bases are TGTGCCAGCAGCTCCTCCGGGACAGCGCTGTTTTTT.

The J gene is TRBJ1-2, the V gene TRBV18, with 7 positions matching TRBD1. The germline gives CDR1 KGHSH, CDR2 LQKENI. The CDR3 totals 13 residues. V lost 4 bases to trimming and J lost 3 bases; unmatched junction nucleotides: 2. CDR3 region: CASSQGTDYGYTF. Written as DNA, the CDR3 is TGTGCCAGCTCACAAGGGACAGACTATGGCTACACCTTC.

The chain combines TRBV18 with TRBJ1-1, with D uncertain. Trimming removed 3 bases from V and 7 bases from J, with 12 bases in between. The CDR3 is 13 residues long. Germline CDR1 and CDR2: KGHSH and LQKENI. Written as DNA, the CDR3 is TGTGCCAGCTCACCTACTCAGGATCTTGAAGCTTTCTTT. This gives the protein CASSPTQDLEAFF.

CDR3 residues: CASSLGQGTPDEQYF. The DNA of the CDR3 is TGCGCCAGCAGCTTGGGACAGGGGACACCGGACGAGCAGTACTTC. The V gene is TRBV5-1, the J gene TRBJ2-7, with TRBD1 matching over 8 bases. CDR3 length equals 15 residues. The V gene's germline CDR1 is SGHRS and CDR2 YFSETQ. V trimming: 0 bases; J trimming: 5 bases; junction bases outside the gene matches: 7.

The J gene is TRBJ2-1, the V gene TRBV18; 8 nucleotides match TRBD1. Germline-derived CDR1 and CDR2 are KGHSH and LQKENI. The CDR3 extends over 13 amino acids. V trimming: 4 bases; J trimming: 9 bases; junction bases outside the gene matches: 5. The CDR3 DNA reads as TGTGCCAGCTCACTCTCAGGGGGCAGTGAGCAGTTCTTC. It codes for CASSLSGGSEQFF.

This chain connects TRBV5-4 to TRBJ2-5, with TRBD2 matching over 12 bases. J was trimmed by 4 bases and V by 4 bases; bases with no gene match: 11. CDR3 length equals 17 residues. Germline loops: CDR1 SGHNT, CDR2 YYREEE (reference sequence). This CDR3 reads CASSLLQLAGGLETQYF. Here the CDR3 DNA reads TGTGCCAGCAGCCTACTCCAGCTAGCGGGGGGGCTAGAGACCCAGTACTTC.

The rearrangement uses TRBV5-1 and TRBJ2-5, with 12 positions matching TRBD2. V trimming: 3 bases; J trimming: 2 bases; junction bases outside the gene matches: 11. The CDR3 extends over 18 amino acids. Germline CDR1 is SGHRS and CDR2 is YFSETQ. The CDR3 reads CASSSSSGGALWQETQYF. The CDR3 region has the DNA TGCGCCAGCAGCTCCTCTAGCGGGGGGGCCCTTTGGCAAGAGACCCAGTACTTC.

This chain joins TRBV6-5 and TRBJ2-1; tentatively, D is TRBD2 (6 bases). The CDR3 is 14 residues long. CDR1 and CDR2 (germline): MNHEY, SVGAGI. V dropped 8 bases and J dropped 6 bases, with 17 bases sitting between them. The CDR3 spells CASLRAGYVNEQFF. CDR3 DNA: TGTGCCAGCTTGAGGGCGGGGTATGTCAATGAGCAGTTCTTC.

This clone was seen once. The chain uses TRBV27 and TRBJ2-2; 10 positions match TRBD1. The germline V gene has CDR1 MNHEY and CDR2 SMNVEV (reference sequence). CDR3 size: 17 residues. Germline trimming cut 3 bases from V and 3 bases from J; bases unmatched to any gene: 7. CDR3 DNA sequence: TGTGCCAGCAGTTTTTGGGAGGACAGGGGGGACACCGGGGAGCTGTTTTTT. It codes for CASSFWEDRGDTGELFF.

The V and J genes are TRBV5-6 and TRBJ1-5; TRBD1 might be the D (6 bases). The V and J ends lost 3 bases and 7 bases respectively, with 11 bases between them. This CDR3 has 13 residues. Germline assignment: CDR1 SGHDT and CDR2 YYEEEE. The CDR3 region has the DNA TGTGCCAGCAGCTGGGGGCGCGAACAGCCCCAGCATTTT. Its protein is CASSWGREQPQHF.

The rearrangement links TRBV7-7 to TRBJ2-7; D not resolved. V was clipped by 2 bases and J by 3 bases, with 14 bases between them. The CDR3 covers 15 residues. Germline V lookup: CDR1 SSHAT, CDR2 FNYEAQ (reference sequence). The CDR3 reads CASSLSMASYYEQYF. As DNA, the CDR3 is TGTGCCAGCAGCTTAAGTATGGCTTCTTACTACGAGCAGTACTTC.

DNA of the CDR3: TGCGCCAGCAGTCAAGATCCCGTTGCAATTGGAGTAACTGAAGCTTTCTTT. Its protein is CASSQDPVAIGVTEAFF. The chain employs TRBV23-1 and TRBJ1-1; D not certain. TRBV23-1 is flagged as an ORF with uncertain function. CDR3 length: 17 amino acids. Trimming took 2 bases from V and 5 from J, leaving 21 bases between them.